Listed here is a single T cell receptor (beta chain). Sequenced by immunoSEQ multiplex PCR; TCRdb stores in-frame clones only, minus some. Of 170,000 or so clones listed, about 75% are singletons. These data originate in a study of blood T cell repertoires in COVID-19. In germline, CDR1 is SGHRS, CDR2 YFSETQ. This CDR3 has 15 residues. V lost 2 bases and J lost 4; bases outside the gene matches: 5. The TCR was taken from a woman between 65 and 79 years old with acute or convalescent COVID-19. Sequencing was performed on peripheral blood. The chain carries TRBV5-1 and TRBJ2-3; 9 nucleotides line up with TRBD2. CDR3 in amino acids: CASSFSGSASDTQYF. As DNA, the CDR3 is TGCGCCAGCAGCTTTAGCGGGAGCGCGTCAGATACGCAGTATTTT. The whole variable domain, remainder taken from reference TRBV5-1 and TRBJ2-3, is KAGVTQTPRYLIKTRGQQVTLSCSPISGHRSVSWYQQTPGQGLQFLFEYFSETQRNKGNFPGRFSGRQFSNSRSEMNVSTLELGDSALYLCASSFSGSASDTQYFGPGTRLTVL.